This T cell receptor beta chain was identified during a study of blood T cell repertoires in COVID-19. On the study more broadly: The United States, Italy and Spain provided the acute and convalescent COVID-19 samples. Sources were T cells, B-cell-depleted T cells, or PBMCs; the material itself was cDNA or gDNA.

Original processing notes: Amplification of reference gene primers provided the estimated nucleated cell counts. Assay used: immunoSEQ multiplex PCR; TCRdb lists only in-frame clones, some missing. The D gene and trimming were derived from the DNA, and the V and J assignments and clone size from that table. The top ten clones hold 6.5% to 9% of a sample with 210,000 or so clones, approximately 84% of them seen once. A single count supports this clone. The ends were cut back, 2 bases at V and 5 bases at J, with 13 bases in the middle. The CDR3 runs to 15 residues. The V gene's germline CDR1 is LNHDA and CDR2 SQIVND (reference sequence).

The TCR was taken from a woman aged 45-60 years with active or convalescent COVID-19. The material sequenced was peripheral blood. The V gene is TRBV19, the J gene TRBJ1-5; maybe TRBD1 (6 bases). CDR3 DNA sequence: TGTGCCAGTAGTATACCCCACAGGGAGTATCAGCCCCAGCATTTT. It codes for CASSIPHREYQPQHF. Based on the CDR3 plus reference TRBV19 and TRBJ1-5, the full variable domain is DGGITQSPKYLFRKEGQNVTLSCEQNLNHDAMYWYRQDPGQGLRLIYYSQIVNDFQKGDIAEGYSVSREKKESFPLTVTSAQKNPTAFYLCASSIPHREYQPQHFGDGTRLSIL.